This paragraph covers one T cell receptor (beta chain) sequence. The sample comes from a study of blood T cell repertoires in COVID-19. At the level of the study: From the United States, Italy and Spain came samples of acute and convalescent COVID-19.

Per the study methods: Amplified reference gene primers provided the basis for estimating nucleated cell counts. TCRdb's table, derived via immunoSEQ multiplex PCR, lists solely in-frame clones and lacks some. V, J and clone size derive from that table, while D and trimming were established from the DNA sequence. The sample yields roughly 90,000 clones, roughly nine tenths seen once. The clonotype originates from a human donor with active COVID-19. The donor label of this sample is uncertain. Source material: peripheral blood.

Written as DNA, the CDR3 is TGTGCCACCAAGACCCCGGGACTAGGACAAATCCCCGGGGAGCTGTTTTTT. Its translation: CATKTPGLGQIPGELFF. The rearrangement links TRBV3-1 (or the pseudogene TRBV3-2) to TRBJ2-2; 8 nucleotides match TRBD2. CDR1 LGHDT and CDR2 YNNKEL come from the germline V gene (reference sequence). CDR3 length equals 17 residues. The V segment lost 10 bases and the J segment 6 bases; nucleotides outside the gene matches: 19.